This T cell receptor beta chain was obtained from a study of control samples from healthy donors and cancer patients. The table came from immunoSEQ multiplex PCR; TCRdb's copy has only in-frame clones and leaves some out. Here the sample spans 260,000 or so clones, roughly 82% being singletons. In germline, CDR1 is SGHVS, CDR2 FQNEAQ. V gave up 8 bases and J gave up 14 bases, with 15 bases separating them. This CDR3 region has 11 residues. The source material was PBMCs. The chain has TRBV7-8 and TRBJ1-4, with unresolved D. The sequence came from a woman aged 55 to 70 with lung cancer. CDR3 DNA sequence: TGTGCCAGCGGCACTACGGGAAACCTGTTTTTT. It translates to CASGTTGNLFF.